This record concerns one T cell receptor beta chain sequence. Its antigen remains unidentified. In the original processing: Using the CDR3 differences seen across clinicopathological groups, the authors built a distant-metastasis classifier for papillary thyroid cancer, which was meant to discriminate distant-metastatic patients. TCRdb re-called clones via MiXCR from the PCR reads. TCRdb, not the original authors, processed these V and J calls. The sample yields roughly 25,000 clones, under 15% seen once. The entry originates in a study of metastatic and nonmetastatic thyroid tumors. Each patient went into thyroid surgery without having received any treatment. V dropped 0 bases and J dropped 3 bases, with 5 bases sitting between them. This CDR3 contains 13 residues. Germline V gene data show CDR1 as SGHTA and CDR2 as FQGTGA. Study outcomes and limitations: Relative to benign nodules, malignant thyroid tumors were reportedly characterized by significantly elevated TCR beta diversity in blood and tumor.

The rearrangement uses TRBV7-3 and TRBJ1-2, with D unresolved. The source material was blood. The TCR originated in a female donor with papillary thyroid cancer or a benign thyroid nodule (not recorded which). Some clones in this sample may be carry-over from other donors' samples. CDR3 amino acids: CASSLTVDYGYTF. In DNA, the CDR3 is TGTGCCAGCAGCTTAACGGTGGACTATGGCTACACCTTC.